These T cell receptor beta chains were read from a single sample in a study of blood T cell repertoires in COVID-19. Sequencing was performed with immunoSEQ multiplex PCR; in TCRdb, only in-frame clones are kept and a portion is missing. The sample has roughly 120,000 clones, approximately 85% seen once. Input material: peripheral blood. The source is a woman aged 80 or over with COVID-19, enrolled during active disease. The CDR3 runs from the conserved cysteine through the conserved F or W. The D gene is left open where the match is weak. Clone size appears in some rows only: once, few, many, or a class for an expanded clone.

V gene	J gene	D gene	clone size	CDR3 protein	CDR3 DNA
TRBV28	TRBJ2-1	TRBD2	few	CASSSANPGLVHNEQFF	TGTGCCAGCAGTTCCGCCAATCCGGGACTAGTTCACAATGAGCAGTTCTTC
TRBV9	TRBJ2-3	.	.	CASSVAGPRSTDTQYF	TGTGCCAGCAGCGTAGCAGGGCCCCGTAGCACAGATACGCAGTATTTT
TRBV28	TRBJ1-4	.	.	CASSLQVPNEKLFF	TGTGCCAGCAGTTTACAGGTCCCTAATGAAAAACTGTTTTTT
TRBV6-5	TRBJ2-7	.	.	CASTRTIAYEQYF	TGTGCCAGCACTAGGACTATCGCCTACGAGCAGTACTTC
TRBV7-9	TRBJ2-7	TRBD2	.	CASSSELAGEDRYF	TGTGCCAGCAGCTCAGAACTAGCGGGAGAGGATCGGTACTTC
TRBV6-5	TRBJ1-2	.	.	CASSYRQSNYGYTF	TGTGCCAGCAGTTATCGACAGTCAAACTATGGCTACACCTTC
TRBV14	TRBJ2-3	.	.	CASSQDRLDTQYF	TGTGCCAGCAGCCAAGATCGTCTGGATACGCAGTATTTT
TRBV27	TRBJ2-6	.	.	CASSSTGSGANVLTF	TGTGCCAGCAGTTCGACGGGTTCAGGGGCCAACGTCCTGACTTTC
TRBV5-1	TRBJ1-1	TRBD1	.	CASSLDPPGQGTEAFF	TGCGCCAGCAGCTTGGATCCTCCGGGACAGGGAACTGAAGCTTTCTTT
TRBV5-1	TRBJ2-7	.	.	CASAYTGSHEQYF	TGCGCCAGCGCATATACAGGGTCACACGAGCAGTACTTC
TRBV7-3	TRBJ1-2	.	few	CASSLGGTNYGYTF	TGTGCCAGCAGCTTAGGCGGTACTAACTATGGCTACACCTTC
TRBV5-1	TRBJ1-3	.	.	CASRGDNPGNTIYF	TGCGCCAGCAGAGGGGACAACCCTGGAAACACCATATATTTT